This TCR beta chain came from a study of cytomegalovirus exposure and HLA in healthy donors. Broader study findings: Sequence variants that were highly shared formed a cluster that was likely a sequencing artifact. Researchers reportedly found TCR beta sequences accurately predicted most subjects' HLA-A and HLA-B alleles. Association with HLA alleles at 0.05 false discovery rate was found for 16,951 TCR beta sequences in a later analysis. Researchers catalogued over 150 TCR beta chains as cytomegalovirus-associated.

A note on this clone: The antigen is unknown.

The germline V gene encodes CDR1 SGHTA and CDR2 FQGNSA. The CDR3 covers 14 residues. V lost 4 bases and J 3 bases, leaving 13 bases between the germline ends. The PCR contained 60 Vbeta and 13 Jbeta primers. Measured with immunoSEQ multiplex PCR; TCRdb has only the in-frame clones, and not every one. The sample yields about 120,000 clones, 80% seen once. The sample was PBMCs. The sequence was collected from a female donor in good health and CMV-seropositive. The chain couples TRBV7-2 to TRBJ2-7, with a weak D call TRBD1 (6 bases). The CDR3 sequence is CASSYGQRGYEQYF. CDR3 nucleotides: TGTGCCAGCAGCTATGGACAGAGGGGCTACGAGCAGTACTTC.